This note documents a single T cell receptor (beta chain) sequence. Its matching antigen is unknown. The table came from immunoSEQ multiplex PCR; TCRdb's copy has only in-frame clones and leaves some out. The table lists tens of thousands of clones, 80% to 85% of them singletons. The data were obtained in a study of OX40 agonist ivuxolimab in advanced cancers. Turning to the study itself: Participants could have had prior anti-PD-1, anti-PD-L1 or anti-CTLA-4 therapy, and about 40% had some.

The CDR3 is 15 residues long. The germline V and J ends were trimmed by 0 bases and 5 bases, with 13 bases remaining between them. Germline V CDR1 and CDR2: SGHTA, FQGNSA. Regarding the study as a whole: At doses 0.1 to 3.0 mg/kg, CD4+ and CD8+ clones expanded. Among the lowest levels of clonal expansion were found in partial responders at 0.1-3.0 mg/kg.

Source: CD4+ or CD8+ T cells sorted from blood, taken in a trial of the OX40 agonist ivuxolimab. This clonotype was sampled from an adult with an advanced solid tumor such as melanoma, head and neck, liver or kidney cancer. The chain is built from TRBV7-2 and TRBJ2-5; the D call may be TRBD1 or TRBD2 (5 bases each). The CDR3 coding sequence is TGTGCCAGCAGCTTAGCGAGCGGCAGGGCTGAGACCCAGTACTTC. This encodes CASSLASGRAETQYF.